This T cell receptor (beta chain) was captured in a study of blood T cell repertoires in COVID-19. At the level of the study: Samples came from the United States, Italy and Spain, spanning acute and convalescent COVID-19. The analysed material was cDNA or gDNA that came from T cells, B-cell-depleted T cells, or PBMCs.

The V end was cut by 1 base, the J end by 2 bases, with 13 bases between. CDR1 is LGHDT and CDR2 is YNNKEL in the germline V gene (reference sequence). CDR3 size: 16 residues. Authors' analysis steps: Estimation of nucleated cell counts was performed using reference gene primer amplification. Clones were read by immunoSEQ multiplex PCR, and TCRdb kept only the in-frame ones, dropping some. D and trimming come from the DNA, and the V and J calls and clone size come from that table. The sample lists 110,000 to 150,000 clones; about 87% were seen once. The origin of this receptor is a woman between 45 and 60 years old with acute or convalescent COVID-19. The sample taken for sequencing was peripheral blood. This chain connects TRBV3-1 (or the pseudogene TRBV3-2) to TRBJ2-3; TRBD1 is a possible D gene (5 bases). The CDR3 reads CASSQGADRLTDTQYF. CDR3 DNA sequence: TGTGCCAGCAGCCAAGGGGCTGACAGACTCACAGATACGCAGTATTTT.